This T cell receptor (beta chain) was recorded in a study of blood T cell repertoires in COVID-19 (dated by TCRdb to the early 2020s). Study-level background: Collaborator samples came from the United States, Italy and Spain and covered acute and convalescent phases of COVID-19. The prospective study material was composed of cDNA or gDNA derived from T cells, B-cell-depleted T cells, or PBMCs. Deeply sampled blood TCRbeta repertoires from subjects exposed to, actively infected with, or recovered from COVID-19 were included in the dataset. A freely available public database, intended as a resource for researchers studying the immune response to SARS-CoV-2, is where the repertoires were released. Samples came from the ongoing ImmuneRACE study (first 160 participants) plus 1,254 subjects from 6 global collaborators. A de-identified subject ID, COVID-19 status, age in years and sex were almost always included in the sample metadata. Where HLA class I and class II types were available, the types were taken from metadata supplied by the sample provider, not from assay-based typing. The research as a whole found: How much clinical and demographic metadata was included differed by source and by participant, and the metadata was provided uncurated.

In regard to this clone: The target of this receptor is not known. Qualities for individual bases were not recorded, and no much larger clone is one base off.

The collaborating institutions used their own protocols to collect whole blood in K2EDTA tubes. For TCRbeta analysis, collaborators shipped samples as frozen whole blood, isolated PBMCs, or DNA extracted from either of those sample types. V is clipped by 6 bases and J by 3 bases, and the sequence between their germline boundaries is 20 bases long. The CDR3 runs 16 amino acids, cysteine and phenylalanine included. Only the CDR3 DNA is retained, 48 bases long and in frame from the first base. The germline V gene sets CDR1 to SGHRS and CDR2 to YFSETQ. The immunoSEQ Assay, a bias-controlled multiplex PCR, was used to amplify TCRbeta CDR3 regions from genomic DNA. The study's own analysis went as follows. The number of nucleated cells in each sample was estimated from the amplification of reference gene primers within the assay. To quantify the absolute abundance of each unique TCRbeta CDR3 rearrangement, sequence reads were collapsed and filtered. For each sample, productive Simpson clonality was calculated by taking the square root of Simpson's diversity index across productive rearrangements. Held by TCRdb, this immuneACCESS table contains in-frame sequences only and omits some clones. Under half of the omission traces to an unresolved V gene where checked; the cause of the rest is unknown. D and trimming come from the DNA, and the V and J calls and clone size come from that table. The sample has around 78,000 clones on record, about 90% of them singletons. Roughly 45% of the sample comes from the top ten.

The TCR was taken from a human donor in a cohort sampled during active COVID-19. The chain was built from TRBV5-1 and TRBJ2-3, with TRBD1 perhaps the D gene, on 6 matching bases. The sequencing sample was made of peripheral blood. The CDR3 reads as follows: CASTTGDKASTDTQYF. The DNA reads TGCGCCAGCACTACCGGGGACAAGGCTTCAACAGATACGCAGTATTTT.